The T cell receptor (beta chain) described here comes from a study of T cells in Graves' hyperthyroidism and ophthalmopathy. Study-wide results and caveats: Stable hyperthyroidism and ophthalmopathy were separated using 13 V-J signatures. In validation, the model predicted ophthalmopathy. These predictions came a median 6.5 months before onset.

Diagnostic assessment was based on clinical symptoms, serum thyroxine and TRAb, thyroid ultrasound and orbital computed tomography. Amplified TCR beta CDR3 regions came from RNA transcripts. A set of HTBI primers served as the primers for a first-round RT-PCR of the TCR CDR3. MiXCR was run by TCRdb on the multiplex PCR reads, yielding one entry per CDR3 protein. The sample has over 700,000 distinct CDR3 sequences, over 35% seen once. Note on this clonotype: The antigen is not known.

The sample comprised blood. The sequence was obtained from a man younger than 30 with Graves' hyperthyroidism.

CDR3 sequence: CASQRGYGYTF. Written as DNA, the CDR3 is TGTGCCAGTCAGAGGGGTTATGGCTACACCTTC. This sequence joins TRBV25-1 and TRBJ1-2; D might be TRBD1 (5 bases). V lost 9 bases, J lost 5 bases, and 10 bases lay in between. The germline V gene encodes CDR1 MGHDK and CDR2 SYGVNS. This CDR3 contains 11 residues.